A selection of T cell receptor beta chains follows, all from one sample in a study of Tregs in tolerant kidney transplant recipients. Data came from immunoSEQ multiplex PCR; TCRdb stores just in-frame clones and leaves some out. The table shows tens of thousands of clones, with 80% to 85% occurring only once. The sample comprised CD4+ T cells from blood. The receptors stem from a human donor in good health. The CDR3 runs from the conserved cysteine through the conserved F or W. Fields, in order: CDR3 protein, CDR3 DNA, J gene, clone size, V gene, D gene. D genes are given only for firm matches. Part of the rows lack a size; the others show once, few, many or a class for expanded clones.

CDR3aa: CASSVQGNQPQHF; CDR3nt: TGTGCCAGCAGCGTGCAGGGGAATCAGCCCCAGCATTTT; j_gene: TRBJ1-5; abundance: .; v_gene: TRBV9; d_gene: .
CDR3aa: CASSVGRDSYEQYF; CDR3nt: TGTGCCAGTAGTGTAGGCCGGGACAGCTACGAGCAGTACTTC; j_gene: TRBJ2-7; abundance: few; v_gene: TRBV19; d_gene: TRBD1
CDR3aa: CASHLVSGLRQFF; CDR3nt: TGTGCCAGCCATCTAGTATCGGGACTTAGGCAGTTCTTC; j_gene: TRBJ2-1; abundance: .; v_gene: TRBV2; d_gene: .
CDR3aa: CASAPNTEAFF; CDR3nt: TGTGCCAGCGCTCCGAACACTGAAGCTTTCTTT; j_gene: TRBJ1-1; abundance: .; v_gene: TRBV2; d_gene: .
CDR3aa: CAISDGERPLNYGYTF; CDR3nt: TGTGCCATCAGTGACGGGGAACGGCCGCTTAACTATGGCTACACCTTC; j_gene: TRBJ1-2; abundance: .; v_gene: TRBV10-3; d_gene: .
CDR3aa: CASSLRRDPGYEQYF; CDR3nt: TGTGCCAGCAGCTTACGCCGGGACCCAGGATACGAGCAGTACTTC; j_gene: TRBJ2-7; abundance: .; v_gene: TRBV5-4; d_gene: .
CDR3aa: CASLVGGGNQPQHF; CDR3nt: TGTGCCAGCCTTGTAGGGGGTGGCAATCAGCCCCAGCATTTT; j_gene: TRBJ1-5; abundance: .; v_gene: TRBV6-5; d_gene: .
CDR3aa: CASSVSPLDEQFF; CDR3nt: TGTGCCAGCAGCGTATCCCCTCTGGATGAGCAGTTCTTC; j_gene: TRBJ2-1; abundance: .; v_gene: TRBV9; d_gene: .
CDR3aa: CSVTGGRANEQFF; CDR3nt: TGCAGCGTTACGGGAGGTCGGGCCAATGAGCAGTTCTTC; j_gene: TRBJ2-1; abundance: .; v_gene: TRBV29-1; d_gene: TRBD2
CDR3aa: CAWSLSGDTQYF; CDR3nt: TGTGCCTGGAGTCTCTCGGGGGATACGCAGTATTTT; j_gene: TRBJ2-3; abundance: .; v_gene: TRBV30; d_gene: .
CDR3aa: CATSGFTDTQYF; CDR3nt: TGTGCCACCAGCGGTTTCACAGATACGCAGTATTTT; j_gene: TRBJ2-3; abundance: few; v_gene: TRBV15; d_gene: .
CDR3aa: CASTYRGRLDTEAFF; CDR3nt: TGTGCCAGCACCTACAGGGGGCGGTTGGACACTGAAGCTTTCTTT; j_gene: TRBJ1-1; abundance: .; v_gene: TRBV6-1; d_gene: TRBD1
CDR3aa: CASSLNPAKAGYEQYF; CDR3nt: TGTGCCAGCAGCTTAAACCCCGCCAAGGCAGGCTACGAGCAGTACTTC; j_gene: TRBJ2-7; abundance: .; v_gene: TRBV7-2; d_gene: .
CDR3aa: CASSTRGLPTSYEQYF; CDR3nt: TGTGCCAGTAGTACTCGCGGACTACCTACATCCTACGAGCAGTACTTC; j_gene: TRBJ2-7; abundance: few; v_gene: TRBV19; d_gene: .
CDR3aa: CASSLDGNTIYF; CDR3nt: TGTGCCAGCAGCTTAGACGGAAACACCATATATTTT; j_gene: TRBJ1-3; abundance: .; v_gene: TRBV7-9; d_gene: .
CDR3aa: CASSLGLAGGQDTQYF; CDR3nt: TGTGCCAGCAGCTTGGGACTAGCGGGGGGGCAGGATACGCAGTATTTT; j_gene: TRBJ2-3; abundance: .; v_gene: TRBV7-9; d_gene: TRBD2
CDR3aa: CASSLMSDVNTGELFF; CDR3nt: TGTGCCAGCAGCCTAATGAGCGACGTTAACACCGGGGAGCTGTTTTTT; j_gene: TRBJ2-2; abundance: once; v_gene: TRBV7-6; d_gene: .